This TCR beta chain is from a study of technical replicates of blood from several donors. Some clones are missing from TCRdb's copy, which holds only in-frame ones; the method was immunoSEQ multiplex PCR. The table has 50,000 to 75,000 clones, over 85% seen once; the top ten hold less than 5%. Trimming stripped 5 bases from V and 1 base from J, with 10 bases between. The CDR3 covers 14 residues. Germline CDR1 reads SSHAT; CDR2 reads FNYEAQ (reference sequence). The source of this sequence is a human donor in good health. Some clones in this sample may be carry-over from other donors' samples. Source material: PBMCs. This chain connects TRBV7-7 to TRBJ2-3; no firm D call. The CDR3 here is CASSPRWGTDTQYF. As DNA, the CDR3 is TGTGCCAGCAGCCCCAGGTGGGGCACAGATACGCAGTATTTT.